This passage covers 10 T cell receptor beta chains from one sample sequenced in a study of shared clonotypes between healthy human individuals. This table comes from immunoSEQ multiplex PCR, and its TCRdb copy is limited to in-frame clones, with some not included. The sample lists around 2.5 million clones, more than 85% occurring once. The sample consisted of naive CD4+ T cells from PBMCs. Subset denoted: CD45RA+ positively selected. The source is a man younger than 35 in good health. Some clones in this sample may be carry-over from other donors' samples.

DNA of the CDR3: TGCGCCAGCAGCTTGGCTCCGGGACAGGGCGGCGGCTACACCTTC. Its protein product is CASSLAPGQGGGYTF. This sequence joins TRBV5-1 and TRBJ1-2; 9 bases line up with TRBD1. The junction had 8 bases not matched to a gene; V was cut back by 0 bases and J by 8 bases. The CDR3 consists of 15 residues. In germline, CDR1 is SGHRS, CDR2 YFSETQ.

V usage is TRBV10-3 and J usage is TRBJ2-1, with TRBD1 matching 11 bases. Per the germline V gene, CDR1 is ENHRY and CDR2 is SYGVKD. The trim removed 6 bases at V and 4 bases at J, leaving 5 bases unmatched. The CDR3 length is 15 residues. CDR3 in amino acids: CAISLGTGGYNEQFF. The DNA of the CDR3 is TGTGCCATCAGCCTTGGGACAGGGGGATACAATGAGCAGTTCTTC.

The chain joins TRBV10-1 to TRBJ1-2; D remains ambiguous. Trimming left V 3 bases short and J 9 bases short, with 14 bases between. The germline CDR1 and CDR2 sequences are WNHNN and SYGVQD (reference sequence). CDR3 size: 13 residues. The CDR3 nucleotides are TGCGCCAGCAGTGAAGGGATTGGGATGAGCTACACCTTC. Translated, it gives CASSEGIGMSYTF.

The rearrangement joins TRBV27 to TRBJ1-4; D is perhaps TRBD1 (6 bases). V gave up 2 bases and J gave up 3 bases, with 10 bases separating them. The CDR3 extends over 15 amino acids. Per the germline V gene, CDR1 is MNHEY and CDR2 is SMNVEV (reference sequence). Written as DNA, the CDR3 is TGTGCCAGCAGTTTACAAGGGGGAGCTAATGAAAAACTGTTTTTT. This gives the protein CASSLQGGANEKLFF.

Note on this clone: The identical CDR3 is also encoded by other nucleotide sequences in the sample. This chain joins TRBV27 and TRBJ2-3, with D hard to call. Germline V gives CDR1 MNHEY, CDR2 SMNVEV (reference sequence). Trimming took off 3 bases at V and 2 bases at J, with 6 bases between the two ends. CDR3 length: 13 residues. The CDR3 DNA reads TGTGCCAGCAGTTTGGGCCCCACAGATACGCAGTATTTT. Amino acid sequence: CASSLGPTDTQYF.

This clone occurred once. The chain uses TRBV28 and TRBJ2-5; 10 bases are a match to TRBD1. V shed 3 bases, J shed 4 bases, and the junction held 8 bases outside the gene matches. There are 16 residues in the CDR3. CDR1 and CDR2 (germline): MDHEN, SYDVKM. CDR3 in amino acids: CASSLDRGSSLETQYF. For the CDR3, the DNA is TGTGCCAGCAGTTTGGACAGGGGGTCCTCTCTAGAGACCCAGTACTTC.

This chain links TRBV11-2 with TRBJ2-7; D not certain. The CDR3 is made up of 14 amino acids. V was clipped by 5 bases and J by 0 bases, with 11 bases between them. Germline CDR1 SGHAT, CDR2 FQNNGV. CDR3 sequence: CASSQDLSSYEQYF. In DNA form, the CDR3 reads TGTGCCAGCAGCCAAGACTTGAGCTCCTACGAGCAGTACTTC.

The gene calls are TRBV28 and TRBJ1-2; the D gene is possibly TRBD1 (5 bases). Looked up from germline, CDR1 is MDHEN and CDR2 is SYDVKM. V was pared by 2 bases and J by 0 bases, with 10 bases between. The CDR3 contains 15 residues. CDR3 protein: CASSLPGPANYGYTF. In DNA, the CDR3 is TGTGCCAGCAGTTTACCGGGGCCCGCTAACTATGGCTACACCTTC.

This clone was seen once. The chain carries TRBV5-1 and TRBJ1-4, with D maybe TRBD1 (5 bases). The CDR3 is made up of 15 amino acids. Per the germline V gene, CDR1 is SGHRS and CDR2 is YFSETQ. Trimming left V 0 bases short and J 0 bases short, with 6 bases between. The CDR3 nucleotides read TGCGCCAGCAGCTTGGGGGACTCAACTAATGAAAAACTGTTTTTT. This gives the protein CASSLGDSTNEKLFF.

The chain uses TRBV5-5 and TRBJ2-5; 8 bases agree with TRBD2. This CDR3 spans 17 amino acids. V gave up 2 bases and J gave up 5 bases; unmatched junction bases: 14. In germline, CDR1 is SGHKS, CDR2 YYEKEE (reference sequence). The CDR3 protein is CASSFWMVAGKEETQYF. DNA of the CDR3: TGTGCCAGCAGCTTTTGGATGGTAGCGGGAAAGGAGGAGACCCAGTACTTC.